This T cell receptor beta chain was sequenced in a study of blood T cell repertoires in COVID-19. In the study overall: T cells, B-cell-depleted T cells, or PBMCs provided the cDNA or gDNA that served as material.

Self-reported history from a screening survey and questionnaire set each donor's cohort. Methods used by the authors: Reference gene primer amplification gave nucleated cell count estimates. TCRdb's table, derived via immunoSEQ multiplex PCR, lists solely in-frame clones and lacks some. V and J calls and clone size are as listed in that table; D and trimming were resolved from the DNA. The sample carries about 180,000 clones, around 86% recorded once. The CDR3 sequence is 14 residues long. Trimming removed 9 bases from V and 6 bases from J; junction bases left unmatched: 13. Germline V gene sequence: CDR1 SNHLY, CDR2 FYNNEI.

The V and J genes are TRBV2 and TRBJ1-1; 7 nucleotides agree with TRBD1. The material sequenced was PBMCs or T cells enriched from blood (not recorded which). This clonotype originated in a woman under 40 who had recovered from COVID-19. Written as DNA, the CDR3 is TGTGCCAGGAAAAAGGGGGTGACAGGGCCTGAAGCTTTCTTT. Translation gives CARKKGVTGPEAFF.